These 14 T cell receptor beta chains share one sample of origin, sequenced in a study of cytomegalovirus exposure and HLA in healthy donors. The PCR ran on 60 Vbeta and 13 Jbeta primers. The repertoire was sequenced with immunoSEQ multiplex PCR; TCRdb's copy has only in-frame clones and lacks some. The sample has roughly 140,000 clones; around 70% are singletons. The sequencing input was PBMCs. These receptor sequences come from a man aged 35-49 years in good health and CMV-seronegative.

The chain couples TRBV6-1 to TRBJ1-1, with D tentatively TRBD1 (5 bases). The germline V gene has CDR1 MNHNS and CDR2 SASEGT. V was cut by 0 bases and J by 5 bases, with 10 bases left in between. CDR3 length: 14 amino acids. As DNA, the CDR3 is TGTGCCAGCAGTGAAGCGGACATTTTTACTGAAGCTTTCTTT. It codes for CASSEADIFTEAFF.

This clone appeared a few times. Here the CDR3 reads CASSRRELADEQYF. In nucleotides, the CDR3 is TGTGCCAGCAGCCGGCGGGAGCTAGCGGACGAGCAGTACTTC. The chain combines TRBV6-5 with TRBJ2-7, with 7 nucleotides matching TRBD2. CDR1 is MNHEY and CDR2 is SVGAGI in the germline V gene. Trimming took 6 bases from V and 5 from J; bases not matched to a gene: 10. This CDR3 comprises 14 residues.

V gene TRBV5-1 combines with J gene TRBJ2-1; 7 nucleotides line up with TRBD1. Per germline, CDR1 SGHRS and CDR2 YFSETQ. The J segment lost 5 bases and the V segment lost 0 bases, leaving 2 bases of the junction unmatched. The CDR3 is 14 residues long. The CDR3 spells CASSLEGQHNEQFF. In DNA, the CDR3 is TGCGCCAGCAGCTTGGAGGGACAGCACAATGAGCAGTTCTTC.

This rearrangement joins TRBV13 to TRBJ1-1; D unresolved. V gave up 2 bases and J gave up 5 bases, with 6 bases separating them. The CDR3 has 12 amino acids. Germline CDR1 PRHDT, CDR2 FYEKMQ (reference sequence). The CDR3 region is CASSLTATEAFF. CDR3 nucleotide sequence: TGTGCCAGCAGCTTAACCGCGACTGAAGCTTTCTTT.

There are a few counts of this clone. V is TRBV29-1 and J is TRBJ1-5, with D perhaps TRBD1 (5 bases). The germline V and J ends were trimmed by 4 bases and 0 bases, with 7 bases remaining between them. Germline V gives CDR1 SQVTM, CDR2 ANQGSEA. The CDR3 spans 13 residues. The CDR3 region is CSVGGHSNQPQHF. Written as DNA, the CDR3 is TGCAGCGTTGGTGGACATAGCAATCAGCCCCAGCATTTT. Full variable domain (rest looked up from reference TRBV29-1 and TRBJ1-5): SAVISQKPSRDICQRGTSLTIQCQVDSQVTMMFWYRQQPGQSLTLIATANQGSEATYESGFVIDKFPISRPNLTFSTLTVSNMSPEDSSIYLCSVGGHSNQPQHFGDGTRLSIL.

The chain employs TRBV9 and TRBJ2-5; D is undetermined. The CDR3 loop spans 13 amino acids. Trimming removed 0 bases from V and 2 bases from J, with 5 bases in between. Germline loops: CDR1 SGDLS, CDR2 YYNGEE. This CDR3 is CASSVAEQETQYF. The CDR3, as DNA: TGTGCCAGCAGCGTAGCAGAACAAGAGACCCAGTACTTC. Looking up the rest from reference TRBV9 and TRBJ2-5 gives the full variable domain: DSGVTQTPKHLITATGQRVTLRCSPRSGDLSVYWYQQSLDQGLQFLIQYYNGEERAKGNILERFSAQQFPDLHSELNLSSLELGDSALYFCASSVAEQETQYFGPGTRLLVL.

V is TRBV15 and J is TRBJ1-5; D ambiguous. V lost 0 bases to trimming and J lost 5 bases, with 5 bases between them. This CDR3 comprises 13 residues. CDR1 LNHNV and CDR2 YYDKDF come from the germline V gene (reference sequence). The CDR3 protein is CATSRDSDQPQHF. The CDR3 nucleotides are TGTGCCACCAGCAGAGATTCGGATCAGCCCCAGCATTTT.

This clone was recorded a few times. This chain joins TRBV19 and TRBJ2-3, with 12 bases fitting TRBD2. Losses at the gene ends were 7 bases for V and 4 bases for J; bases not matched to a gene: 3. This CDR3 is 14 amino acids long. Germline V gene sequence: CDR1 LNHDA, CDR2 SQIVND (reference sequence). CDR3: CASTGLAGSDTQYF. Written as DNA, the CDR3 is TGTGCCAGTACTGGACTAGCGGGGTCAGATACGCAGTATTTT. The variable domain in full, completed from reference TRBV19 and TRBJ2-3, reads DGGITQSPKYLFRKEGQNVTLSCEQNLNHDAMYWYRQDPGQGLRLIYYSQIVNDFQKGDIAEGYSVSREKKESFPLTVTSAQKNPTAFYLCASTGLAGSDTQYFGPGTRLTVL.

This clone was picked up a small number of times. V is TRBV28 and J is TRBJ2-7, with D unresolved. Germline values: CDR1 MDHEN, CDR2 SYDVKM. Trimming cost V 8 bases and J 6 bases, with 14 bases left between them. CDR3 length equals 12 residues. The CDR3 DNA sequence: TGTGCCAGCCGCTCCCGGTCCCGCGAGCAGTACTTC. This gives the protein CASRSRSREQYF.

V usage is TRBV5-1 and J usage is TRBJ1-1, with TRBD1 matching 9 bases. The V segment lost 4 bases and the J segment 5 bases; nucleotides outside the gene matches: 6. This CDR3 is built from 14 residues. The V gene's germline CDR1 is SGHRS and CDR2 YFSETQ. This CDR3 is CASSPGQGWTEAFF. DNA of the CDR3: TGCGCCAGCAGCCCAGGACAGGGGTGGACTGAAGCTTTCTTT.

This clone has only a few counts. Germline is not matched at one junction end, which may reflect a read error. The V and J genes are TRBV19 and TRBJ1-5, with D possibly TRBD1 on 6 matching bases. CDR3 size: 14 residues. Germline loops: CDR1 LNHDA, CDR2 SQIVND (reference sequence). The DNA for the CDR3 is TGTGCCAGTAGTACCGGACAGTTATTTCAGCCCCAGAATTTT. Translating it yields CASSTGQLFQPQNF.

The J gene is TRBJ1-1, the V gene TRBV18, with D possibly matching TRBD1 (5 bases). Trimming left V 2 bases short and J 7 bases short, with 8 bases between. The germline V gene encodes CDR1 KGHSH and CDR2 LQKENI. This CDR3 has 12 amino acids. Here the CDR3 DNA reads TGTGCCAGCTCACCATCGGGGGGTGAAGCTTTCTTT. It specifies CASSPSGGEAFF.

This chain joins TRBV5-1 and TRBJ2-1; TRBD1 aligns across 8 bases. The J segment lost 4 bases and the V segment lost 3 bases, leaving 18 bases of the junction unmatched. Germline V gene data show CDR1 as SGHRS and CDR2 as YFSETQ. The length of the CDR3 is 19 residues. CDR3 region: CASSSNQGAGGMVYNEQFF. The CDR3 DNA follows: TGCGCCAGCAGCTCAAACCAGGGGGCAGGGGGGATGGTGTACAATGAGCAGTTCTTC.

The chain joins TRBV27 to TRBJ1-5; no clear D. CDR1 and CDR2 from the germline V gene are MNHEY and SMNVEV (reference sequence). The V gene lost 7 bases and the J gene lost 3 bases, with 22 bases spanning the gap. The CDR3 is 17 amino acids. The CDR3 DNA is TGTGCCAGCACCCCCCCTCCGGGGTTCCTCTCCAATCAGCCCCAGCATTTT. This translates into CASTPPPGFLSNQPQHF.